This T cell receptor (beta chain) was identified during a study of radiation and T cells in renal cell carcinoma (TCRdb year 2020). A note on the overall study: In total, 53 samples underwent TCR beta sequencing: roughly 26 tumors plus 27 peripheral blood samples. A total of approximately 4 million unique CDR3 nucleotide sequences, encoding around 2.7 million unique CDR3 amino acid sequences, were found across all 55 or so samples. The study at large found these results: With a single-armed trial design, the study had no way to address how radiation dose or scheduling affects the TCR repertoire. TCR clonality was higher in irradiated tumors than in controls, as the top 100 clonotypes made up an average of about 54% of the repertoire in irradiated tumors compared with 43% in nephrectomy-only tumors. Intratumoral heterogeneity went uncaptured because the only tumor material available was small regions of about 1 g. A greater number of dominant CDR3 motifs was detected in irradiated tumors than in control tumors, and a larger share of the repertoire was occupied by these motifs in irradiated tumors than in control tumors.

In light of the paper, this sample's time point label describes: tumor resected at nephrectomy. What this sample's treatment or condition label stands for: treatment-naive control, cytoreductive nephrectomy. The control tumors were taken from treatment-naive renal cell carcinoma patients who had cytoreductive nephrectomy with no earlier radiation. Renal cell carcinoma with clear cell pathology was present in all patients. Control tumors used for TCR sequencing were obtained from several females and some twelve males (median age approximately 50 years, range 40 to 82) and were resected from the early 2010s to the mid-2010s. Tumors were dissociated mechanically, digested with collagenase/hyaluronidase at 37 degrees C, processed in gentleMACS C tubes, and stored in liquid nitrogen. Genomic DNA for TCR sequencing was prepared using the QIAamp DNA Blood Mini Kit (Qiagen). The analyses included only samples that passed all quality control checks.

The CDR3 runs 15 amino acids, cysteine and phenylalanine included. Only the CDR3 DNA stays, 45 bases, in frame from base 1. The germline V gene (reference sequence) supplies CDR1 MNHEY and CDR2 SMNVEV. Trimming at the junction amounts to 7 bases on V and 0 bases on J, and the germline ends lie 12 bases apart. TCR beta libraries were generated from genomic DNA with the immunoSEQ kit, following the manufacturer's recommendations. For library preparation, a first multiplex PCR was performed with proprietary primers, followed by a second PCR in which unique barcodes were added, and bead cleanups were performed after each round. Each sample batch included a kit-provided positive control reaction and a negative control reaction. The final libraries were assessed on an Agilent 4200 TapeStation D1000 ScreenTape, pooled by volume, and quantified by qPCR. Sequencing was performed on an Illumina NextSeq500 with a MidOutput 150-cycle cartridge, and 156 Read1 and 15 Index1 cycles were run with kit custom primers. The pooled library was loaded at 0.8 to 1 pM with a roughly 20% PhiX control spike-in. In the paper's pipeline: Vendor-processed data were analyzed in R, and a clonotype was defined as all T cells sharing the same CDR3 nucleotide sequence. In the clone abundance analyses, frequencies were normalized to the 10,000 most abundant clones in each sample. Public T cell clones, which averaged fewer than five per sample, were excluded before analysis. ImmunoMap was used for dominant motif analysis with the PAM10 matrix, a gap penalty of 30, and a homology threshold of 0.3, and any motif reaching a cumulative frequency of at least 0.01 was considered dominant. Held by TCRdb, this immuneACCESS table contains in-frame sequences only and omits some clones. Under half of the omission traces to an unresolved V gene where checked; the cause of the rest is unknown. The V and J calls and clone size come from that table; D and trimming were worked out from the DNA. This sample comprises about 3,700 clones, 76% of them detected only once. Clones ranked in the top ten supply more than 7% of the sample.

Concerning this clone itself: The clone's antigen remains unknown. It has no much larger one-base neighbor in the sample; base qualities were not kept.

This chain is built from TRBV27 and TRBJ2-2, with a weak D call of TRBD2 (6 bases match). The sample here was tumor tissue, taken from a patient whose treatment was nephrectomy without radiotherapy. The sequence was obtained from a middle-aged man with renal cell carcinoma. The nucleotides are TGTGCCAGCACTTGGGGAGGACCGAACACCGGGGAGCTGTTTTTT. Its protein reads: CASTWGGPNTGELFF.